The present T cell receptor beta chain was sequenced within a study of blood T cell repertoires in COVID-19. The overall study: PBMCs, B-cell-depleted T cells, or T cells were the source of the cDNA or gDNA that made up the material.

Data came from immunoSEQ multiplex PCR; TCRdb stores just in-frame clones and leaves some out. Of some 100,000 clones listed, over 75% are singletons. Trimming at V came to 3 bases and at J to 6 bases, leaving 5 bases not matched to a gene. The CDR3 sequence is 15 residues long. Germline lookup yields CDR1 LNHNV and CDR2 YYDKDF (reference sequence). V is TRBV15 and J is TRBJ2-2; TRBD1 agrees at 9 bases. The sequenced sample consisted of peripheral blood. This clonotype was obtained from a man between 60 and 70 years old with acute or convalescent COVID-19. CDR3 sequence (DNA): TGTGCCACCAGCAGGGGACAGGGCTACCCCGGGGAGCTGTTTTTT. Amino acid sequence: CATSRGQGYPGELFF. Filled out from reference TRBV15 and TRBJ2-2, the complete variable domain reads DAMVIQNPRYQVTQFGKPVTLSCSQTLNHNVMYWYQQKSSQAPKLLFHYYDKDFNNEADTPDNFQSRRPNTSFCFLDIRSPGLGDTAMYLCATSRGQGYPGELFFGEGSRLTVL.